The following is a T cell receptor beta chain sequence with its context. Antigen specificity is unknown. This sample stems from a study of cytomegalovirus exposure and HLA in healthy donors. The V and J ends lost 0 bases and 3 bases respectively, with 9 bases between them. This CDR3 has 15 residues. Germline V CDR1 and CDR2: LGHNT, FRNRAP. Study observations and caveats: Apart from CMV serostatus, no immune exposure information was available. In a later analysis, across HLA loci, associated TCR counts were highest for DRB1, lowest for HLA-C.

The PCR used 60 Vbeta and 13 Jbeta primers. Here immunoSEQ multiplex PCR was the method, and the copy in TCRdb shows in-frame clones only, minus some. The sample contains roughly 99,000 clones, 77% of which appear only once. Material for sequencing was PBMCs. J is TRBJ2-1 and V is TRBV12-5; the D is unclear. This receptor was identified in a male donor in good health and CMV-seronegative. The CDR3 coding sequence is TGTGCTAGTGGTTTGGTATCTGGCAGCTACAATGAGCAGTTCTTC. This translates into CASGLVSGSYNEQFF. The full variable domain, completed using reference TRBV12-5 and TRBJ2-1, is DARVTQTPRHKVTEMGQEVTMRCQPILGHNTVFWYRQTMMQGLELLAYFRNRAPLDDSGMPKDRFSAEMPDATLATLKIQPSEPRDSAVYFCASGLVSGSYNEQFFGPGTRLTVL.